This T cell receptor beta chain was recorded in a study of metastatic and nonmetastatic thyroid tumors. Study as a whole: Where malignant and benign thyroid patients were concerned, repertoires were compared across blood and tumor or nodule tissue. Findings of the study overall: In blood and tumor, TCR beta diversity was reportedly significantly higher in malignant thyroid tumors than in benign nodules.

Authors' analysis steps: The study took CDR3 differences across clinicopathological groups and made a distant-metastasis classifier for papillary thyroid cancer from them. TCRdb recomputed clones from the PCR reads via MiXCR. The V and J calls here are based on TCRdb, not the publication. The sample has fewer than 50,000 clones, roughly 15% seen once. Prior to thyroid surgery, none of the patients had received any treatment. Concerning this clone itself: Its specificity is unknown.

CDR3 length equals 16 residues. Germline V lookup: CDR1 SGHAT, CDR2 FQDESV (reference sequence). The V end lost 2 bases, the J end lost 4 bases, and 15 bases lay between the germline ends. The V call is TRBV11-1, the J call TRBJ2-1; perhaps TRBD1 as D (6 bases). Sequencing was carried out using blood. This clonotype was obtained from a female donor with papillary thyroid cancer or a benign thyroid nodule (not recorded which). Some clones in this sample may be carry-over from other donors' samples. CDR3 DNA: TGTGCCAGCAGCTTACCCCCCCCCCAGGGGTACAATGAGCAGTTCTTC. As protein: CASSLPPPQGYNEQFF.